The T cell receptor beta chain under discussion was sequenced for a study of T cells after yellow fever vaccination. Whole-study context: Fractions of low cell number were prepared using SMART-Seq v4 Ultra Low Input. Study findings and constraints: The booster response re-showed most primary clones: 95% to 96% CD4, around 90% CD8. There was a small share of clonotypes that showed up in both the CD4 and CD8 compartments. Though it reached lower strength, the secondary response hit its peak faster, day 5 versus 15.

The CDR3 contains 14 residues. V was shortened by 5 bases and J by 3 bases, with 13 bases between the two germline ends. Germline V CDR1 and CDR2: MDHEN, SYDVKM. With regard to this clonotype: No antigen is known for it.

TCRdb redid the calling of the 5' RACE reads with MiXCR, one entry per CDR3 protein. The table records some 290,000 distinct CDR3 sequences, over 8.5% of them present only once. The receptor comes from a man aged 18-30 years who received the YFV17D yellow fever vaccine. The chain couples TRBV28 to TRBJ1-2; D uncertain. The material was CD4+ T cells sorted from PBMCs, obtained 45 days after the yellow fever booster vaccination. The CDR3 sequence: CASSPPSFYYGYTF. For the CDR3, the DNA is TGTGCCAGCAGTCCACCAAGCTTCTACTATGGCTACACCTTC.